This TCR beta chain was sequenced in a study of T cell responses to AZD1222 COVID-19 vaccine. Study background: Both about-4-week and about-12-week second-dose recipients were combined.

Findings and limits, study-wide: Unmutated regions of variants are reportedly targeted by nearly half of spike-specific TCRs.

The table came from immunoSEQ multiplex PCR; TCRdb's copy has only in-frame clones and leaves some out. The repertoire has some 120,000 clones, around nine tenths of them found once; the top ten carry approximately 7.5%. Germline CDR1 SGHVS, CDR2 FNYEAQ. The CDR3 runs 15 residues. After removal of 7 bases from V and 2 bases from J, the junction contained 4 bases not matched to a gene. Turning to this clone: Its antigen remains unidentified.

The sample here was peripheral blood, taken on day 0 of AZD1222 vaccination. This chain links TRBV7-6 with TRBJ2-3, with 12 nucleotides matching TRBD2. This receptor was identified in an adult in good health. CDR3 loop: CASTPSGRATDTQYF. DNA of the CDR3: TGTGCCAGCACCCCTAGCGGGAGGGCCACAGATACGCAGTATTTT.